A selection of T cell receptor beta chains follows, all from one sample in a study of blood T cell repertoires in COVID-19. Repertoires were generated with immunoSEQ multiplex PCR, while TCRdb's copy carries only in-frame clones and drops some. Of 250,000 to 350,000 clones listed, around 90% were seen once; the top ten hold around 5.9%. Sample: PBMCs or T cells enriched from blood (not recorded which). The receptor source for this set is a woman aged 30 to 39 who had recovered from COVID-19. CDR3s include the opening cysteine and the closing phenylalanine or tryptophan. Each record gives: J gene, clone size, V gene, D gene, CDR3 protein, CDR3 DNA. The D gene is left open where the match is weak. Clone size, where shown, is once, few, many, or a class for clones that have expanded.

j_gene: TRBJ1-5
abundance: .
v_gene: TRBV28
d_gene: .
CDR3aa: CASSFRENQPQHF
CDR3nt: TGTGCCAGCAGTTTCCGGGAGAATCAGCCCCAGCATTTT

j_gene: TRBJ2-1
abundance: .
v_gene: TRBV6-2/TRBV6-3
d_gene: TRBD1
CDR3aa: CASSYPGTGGFNEQFF
CDR3nt: TGTGCCAGCAGTTACCCAGGGACAGGGGGTTTTAATGAGCAGTTCTTC

j_gene: TRBJ1-1
abundance: .
v_gene: TRBV3-1/TRBV3-2
d_gene: .
CDR3aa: CASSQVGVGTEAFF
CDR3nt: TGTGCCAGCAGCCAAGTAGGGGTTGGCACTGAAGCTTTCTTT

j_gene: TRBJ2-3
abundance: few
v_gene: TRBV27
d_gene: .
CDR3aa: CASTRNAPGTDTQYF
CDR3nt: TGTGCCAGCACCAGAAACGCGCCAGGGACAGATACGCAGTATTTT

j_gene: TRBJ1-1
abundance: once
v_gene: TRBV30
d_gene: TRBD1
CDR3aa: CAWRDRGEIEAFF
CDR3nt: TGTGCCTGGCGAGACAGGGGCGAGATTGAAGCTTTCTTT

j_gene: TRBJ2-6
abundance: .
v_gene: TRBV5-6
d_gene: .
CDR3aa: CASSFLMTLSGANVLTF
CDR3nt: TGTGCCAGCAGCTTCCTTATGACTCTGTCTGGGGCCAACGTCCTGACTTTC

j_gene: TRBJ1-1
abundance: .
v_gene: TRBV30
d_gene: .
CDR3aa: CAWSYAQGEAFF
CDR3nt: TGTGCCTGGAGTTATGCGCAGGGTGAAGCTTTCTTT

j_gene: TRBJ2-2
abundance: .
v_gene: TRBV14
d_gene: .
CDR3aa: CASSQAVYRAQTGELFF
CDR3nt: TGTGCCAGCAGCCAAGCAGTCTACAGGGCACAGACCGGGGAGCTGTTTTTT

j_gene: TRBJ2-7
abundance: .
v_gene: TRBV12-5
d_gene: .
CDR3aa: CASGLIILGAPGEQYF
CDR3nt: TGTGCTAGTGGTTTGATCATTTTGGGAGCCCCCGGGGAGCAGTACTTC

j_gene: TRBJ1-3
abundance: few
v_gene: TRBV4-3
d_gene: TRBD1
CDR3aa: CASSPEITGTGDGNTIYF
CDR3nt: TGCGCCAGCAGCCCCGAAATCACCGGGACAGGGGACGGAAACACCATATATTTT

j_gene: TRBJ2-3
abundance: .
v_gene: TRBV5-5
d_gene: TRBD1
CDR3aa: CASSSDRDPDTQYF
CDR3nt: TGTGCCAGCAGCTCGGACAGGGATCCAGATACGCAGTATTTT

j_gene: TRBJ1-1
abundance: .
v_gene: TRBV2
d_gene: TRBD1
CDR3aa: CASSEGIMQGGARF
CDR3nt: TGTGCCAGCAGTGAAGGAATTATGCAGGGGGGCGCCCGCTTT

j_gene: TRBJ2-1
abundance: .
v_gene: TRBV3-1/TRBV3-2
d_gene: TRBD2
CDR3aa: CASSQLAGVWNEQFF
CDR3nt: TGTGCCAGCAGCCAACTAGCGGGGGTCTGGAATGAGCAGTTCTTC

j_gene: TRBJ2-2
abundance: .
v_gene: TRBV6-5
d_gene: TRBD1
CDR3aa: CASRLGDRAAGELFF
CDR3nt: TGTGCCAGCCGCCTTGGGGACAGGGCGGCCGGGGAGCTGTTTTTT

j_gene: TRBJ1-2
abundance: .
v_gene: TRBV5-4
d_gene: .
CDR3aa: CASSFGDSVGYGYTF
CDR3nt: TGTGCCAGCAGCTTCGGGGATTCGGTAGGCTATGGCTACACCTTC

j_gene: TRBJ2-2
abundance: .
v_gene: TRBV4-1
d_gene: TRBD1
CDR3aa: CASSHTGGSHGTGELFF
CDR3nt: TGCGCCAGCAGCCACACAGGGGGGAGCCACGGCACCGGGGAGCTGTTTTTT

j_gene: TRBJ1-2
abundance: .
v_gene: TRBV10-3
d_gene: .
CDR3aa: CAISESGRANYGYTF
CDR3nt: TGTGCCATCAGTGAGTCGGGCAGGGCCAACTATGGCTACACCTTC

j_gene: TRBJ2-3
abundance: .
v_gene: TRBV4-3
d_gene: TRBD2
CDR3aa: CASSQDAGGRRDTQYF
CDR3nt: TGCGCCAGCAGCCAAGATGCGGGGGGGCGCAGAGATACGCAGTATTTT

j_gene: TRBJ1-5
abundance: .
v_gene: TRBV18
d_gene: TRBD1
CDR3aa: CASSQDRAQPQHF
CDR3nt: TGTGCCAGCTCCCAGGACAGGGCACAGCCCCAGCATTTT

j_gene: TRBJ1-5
abundance: .
v_gene: TRBV15
d_gene: .
CDR3aa: CATSRSQGPPEPQHF
CDR3nt: TGTGCCACCAGCAGATCTCAGGGGCCCCCTGAGCCCCAGCATTTT

j_gene: TRBJ1-1
abundance: once
v_gene: TRBV15
d_gene: TRBD1
CDR3aa: CATSKQGTTEAFF
CDR3nt: TGTGCCACCAGCAAACAGGGGACGACTGAAGCTTTCTTT

j_gene: TRBJ2-7
abundance: .
v_gene: TRBV11-1
d_gene: TRBD1
CDR3aa: CASSTRTGGYEQYF
CDR3nt: TGTGCCAGCAGTACAAGGACAGGGGGGTACGAGCAGTACTTC

j_gene: TRBJ2-5
abundance: .
v_gene: TRBV6-1
d_gene: TRBD2
CDR3aa: CASSAGTSGGERETQYF
CDR3nt: TGTGCCAGCAGTGCCGGGACTAGCGGGGGGGAGCGGGAGACCCAGTACTTC

j_gene: TRBJ2-1
abundance: .
v_gene: TRBV5-4
d_gene: .
CDR3aa: CASSLVSVPGGQFF
CDR3nt: TGTGCCAGCAGCTTGGTTAGCGTGCCCGGTGGGCAGTTCTTC

j_gene: TRBJ2-3
abundance: .
v_gene: TRBV12-5
d_gene: .
CDR3aa: CASGTGLNTDTQYF
CDR3nt: TGTGCTAGTGGAACCGGACTAAACACAGATACGCAGTATTTT

j_gene: TRBJ2-3
abundance: .
v_gene: TRBV13
d_gene: .
CDR3aa: CASSFQGQFPDTQYF
CDR3nt: TGTGCCAGCAGCTTTCAGGGACAATTCCCTGATACGCAGTATTTT